What follows describes a single T cell receptor beta chain. The sample originates from a study of T cells in Graves' hyperthyroidism and ophthalmopathy. In the study overall: Before treatment of any kind, peripheral blood was taken at initial diagnosis.

V was clipped by 7 bases and J by 0 bases, with 15 bases between them. In germline, CDR1 is MNHNS, CDR2 SASEGT. The CDR3 totals 15 residues. Amplification of TCR beta CDR3 regions used RNA as the template. First-round RT-PCR of the TCR CDR3 relied on the HTBI primer set. TCRdb independently ran MiXCR on the multiplex PCR reads; one entry per CDR3 protein. Found here are 500,000 or so distinct CDR3 sequences, approximately 17% of them singletons; the top ten hold 15% to 20%. The chain joins TRBV6-1 to TRBJ2-5, with D uncertain. The TCR originated in a woman younger than 35 with Graves' ophthalmopathy. Sequenced material: blood. Here the CDR3 reads CASNRRGRYQETQYF. CDR3 DNA: TGTGCCAGCAACCGAAGAGGACGGTACCAAGAGACCCAGTACTTC.